This T cell receptor (beta chain) was found in a study of cytomegalovirus exposure and HLA in healthy donors. Donors were nominally healthy when sampled, though unrecorded immune exposures were likely. Researchers ran the PCR with 60 Vbeta and 13 Jbeta primers. Assay used: immunoSEQ multiplex PCR; TCRdb lists only in-frame clones, some missing. Reported are roughly 120,000 clones; the ten largest clones contain approximately 3.7%. With 7 bases clipped from V and 7 bases from J, the junction kept 11 bases outside the gene matches. CDR1 is MDHEN, CDR2 SYDVKM, per germline. This CDR3 has 15 amino acids. This clonotype was sampled from a man aged 30-40 years in good health and CMV-seronegative. The chain recombines TRBV28 with TRBJ2-2, with 8 bases identical to TRBD1. The sample comprised PBMCs. The CDR3 is CASNSPTGVRGELFF. CDR3 nucleotides: TGTGCCAGCAACTCACCGACAGGGGTACGCGGGGAGCTGTTTTTT. Looking up the rest from reference TRBV28 and TRBJ2-2 gives the full variable domain: DVKVTQSSRYLVKRTGEKVFLECVQDMDHENMFWYRQDPGLGLRLIYFSYDVKMKEKGDIPEGYSVSREKKERFSLILESASTNQTSMYLCASNSPTGVRGELFFGEGSRLTVL.